This T cell receptor (beta chain) comes out of a study of neurological immune-mediated disorders. Overall study results and limits: Grouping of repertoires by phylogeny put those of 18 of 34 multiple sclerosis patients into a single related-CDR3 cluster, a possible signature. There were no CDR3 amino acid sequences shared by expanded clones across subjects, a result suggesting private repertoires in all groups.

The authors made cDNA by 5'RACE with 10-nucleotide random UMIs. TCRdb passed the 5' RACE reads through MiXCR, listing each CDR3 protein once. Here the sample spans about 25,000 distinct CDR3 sequences, about 3.1% being singletons. This CDR3 spans 14 amino acids. The germline V gene has CDR1 DFQATT and CDR2 SNEGSKA (reference sequence). The V end lost 4 bases, the J end lost 0 bases, and 11 bases lay between the germline ends. In its sample, this clonotype was seen many times. Its antigen is still unknown. Sequencing used PBMCs. This clonotype was obtained from a woman under 40 with multiple sclerosis. The chain uses TRBV20-1 and TRBJ2-3; no clear D gene. The CDR3 nucleotides are TGCAGTGCTATACACCTCCCTAGCACAGATACGCAGTATTTT. Residues: CSAIHLPSTDTQYF.